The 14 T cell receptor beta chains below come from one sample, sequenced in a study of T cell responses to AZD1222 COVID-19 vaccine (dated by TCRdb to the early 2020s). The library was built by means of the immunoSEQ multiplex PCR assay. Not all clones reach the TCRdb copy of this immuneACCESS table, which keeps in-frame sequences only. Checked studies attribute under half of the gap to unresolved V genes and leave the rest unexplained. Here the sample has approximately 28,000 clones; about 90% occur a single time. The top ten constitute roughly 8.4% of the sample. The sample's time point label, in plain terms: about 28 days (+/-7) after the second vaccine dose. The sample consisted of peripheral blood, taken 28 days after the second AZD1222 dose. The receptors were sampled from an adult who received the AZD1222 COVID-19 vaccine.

The CDR3 DNA sequence: TGTGCCAGCAGTTACTCCATCACGAACAGGGGGGAGACCCAGTACTTC. Translating it yields CASSYSITNRGETQYF. V is TRBV6-2 or TRBV6-3 and J is TRBJ2-5; 8 nucleotides agree with TRBD1. CDR3 length: 16 amino acids. V lost 0 bases and J lost 5; bases outside the gene matches: 8. CDR1 is MNHEY and CDR2 is SVGEGT in the germline V gene.

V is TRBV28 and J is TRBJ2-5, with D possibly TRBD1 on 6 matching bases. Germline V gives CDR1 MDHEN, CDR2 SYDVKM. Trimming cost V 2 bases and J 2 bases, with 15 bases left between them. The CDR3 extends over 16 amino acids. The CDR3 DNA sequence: TGTGCCAGCAGTTTAAGCAGGGGACGATGGCAAGAGACCCAGTACTTC. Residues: CASSLSRGRWQETQYF. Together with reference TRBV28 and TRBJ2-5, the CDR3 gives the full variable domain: DVKVTQSSRYLVKRTGEKVFLECVQDMDHENMFWYRQDPGLGLRLIYFSYDVKMKEKGDIPEGYSVSREKKERFSLILESASTNQTSMYLCASSLSRGRWQETQYFGPGTRLLVL.

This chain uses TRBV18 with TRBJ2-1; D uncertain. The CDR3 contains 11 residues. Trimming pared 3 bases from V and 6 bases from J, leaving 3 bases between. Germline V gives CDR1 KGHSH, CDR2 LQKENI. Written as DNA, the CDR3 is TGTGCCAGCTCACCCCTCAATGAGCAGTTCTTC. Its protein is CASSPLNEQFF.

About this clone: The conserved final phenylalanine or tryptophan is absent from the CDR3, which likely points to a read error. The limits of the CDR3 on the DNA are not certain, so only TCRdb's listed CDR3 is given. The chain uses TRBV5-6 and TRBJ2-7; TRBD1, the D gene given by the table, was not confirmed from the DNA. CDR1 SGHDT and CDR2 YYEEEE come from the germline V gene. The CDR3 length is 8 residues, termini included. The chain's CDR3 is CASSPGTG.

The chain's CDR3 is CASSVDKGAKGNTIYF. DNA of the CDR3: TGTGCCAGCAGCGTAGACAAGGGGGCCAAGGGAAACACCATATATTTT. This sequence joins TRBV9 and TRBJ1-3; 7 bases are shared with TRBD1. V lost 0 bases, J lost 4 bases, and 7 bases stayed unmatched. Per the germline V gene, CDR1 is SGDLS and CDR2 is YYNGEE. The CDR3 loop spans 16 amino acids.

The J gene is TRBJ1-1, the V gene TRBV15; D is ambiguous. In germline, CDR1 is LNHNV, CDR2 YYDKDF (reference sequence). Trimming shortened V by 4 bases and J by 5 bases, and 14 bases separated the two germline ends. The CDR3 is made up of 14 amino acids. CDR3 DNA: TGTGCCACCAGCATTCAGGACCGTGGAACTGAAGCTTTCTTT. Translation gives CATSIQDRGTEAFF.

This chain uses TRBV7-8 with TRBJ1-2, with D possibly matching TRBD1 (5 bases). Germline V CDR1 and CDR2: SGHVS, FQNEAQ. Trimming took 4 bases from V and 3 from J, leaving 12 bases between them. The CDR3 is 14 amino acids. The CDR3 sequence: CASSSDGTDYGYTF. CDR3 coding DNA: TGTGCCAGCAGCTCCGACGGGACGGACTATGGCTACACCTTC.

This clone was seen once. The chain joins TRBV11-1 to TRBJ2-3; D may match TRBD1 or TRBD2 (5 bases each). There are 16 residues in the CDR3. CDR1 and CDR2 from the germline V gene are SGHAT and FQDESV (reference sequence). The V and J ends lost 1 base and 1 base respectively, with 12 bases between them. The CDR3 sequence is CASSLGGRGRTDTQYF. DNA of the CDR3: TGTGCCAGCAGCTTAGGCGGTCGGGGCCGCACAGATACGCAGTATTTT. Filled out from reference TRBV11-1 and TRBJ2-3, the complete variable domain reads EAEVAQSPRYKITEKSQAVAFWCDPISGHATLYWYRQILGQGPELLVQFQDESVVDDSQLPKDRFSAERLKGVDSTLKIQPAELGDSAMYLCASSLGGRGRTDTQYFGPGTRLTVL.

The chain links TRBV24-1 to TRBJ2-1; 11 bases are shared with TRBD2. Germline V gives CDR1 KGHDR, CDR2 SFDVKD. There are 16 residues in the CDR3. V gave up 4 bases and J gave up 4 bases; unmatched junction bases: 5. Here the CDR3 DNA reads TGTGCCACCAGTGAATTGGGGACTAGCGGATACAATGAGCAGTTCTTC. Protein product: CATSELGTSGYNEQFF.

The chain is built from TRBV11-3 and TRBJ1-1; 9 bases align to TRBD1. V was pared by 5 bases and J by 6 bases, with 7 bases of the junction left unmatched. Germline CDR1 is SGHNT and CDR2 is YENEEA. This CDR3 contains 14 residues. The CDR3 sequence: CASSTRDRVAEAFF. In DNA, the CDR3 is TGTGCCAGCAGCACCAGGGACAGGGTTGCTGAAGCTTTCTTT.

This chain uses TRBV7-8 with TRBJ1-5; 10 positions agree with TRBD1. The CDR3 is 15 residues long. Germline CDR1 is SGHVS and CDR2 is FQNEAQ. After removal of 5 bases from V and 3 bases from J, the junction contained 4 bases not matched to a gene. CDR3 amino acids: CASSAGQGNNQPQHF. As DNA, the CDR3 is TGTGCCAGCAGCGCGGGACAGGGGAACAATCAGCCCCAGCATTTT.

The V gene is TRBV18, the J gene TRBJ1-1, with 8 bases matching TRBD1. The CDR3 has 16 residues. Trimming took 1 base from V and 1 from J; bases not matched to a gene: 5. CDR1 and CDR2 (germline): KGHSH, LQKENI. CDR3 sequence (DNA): TGTGCCAGCTCACCACTCCCCGGACAGGGGAACACTGAAGCTTTCTTT. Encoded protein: CASSPLPGQGNTEAFF. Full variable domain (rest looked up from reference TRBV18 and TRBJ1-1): NAGVMQNPRHLVRRRGQEARLRCSPMKGHSHVYWYRQLPEEGLKFMVYLQKENIIDESGMPKERFSAEFPKEGPSILRIQQVVRGDSAAYFCASSPLPGQGNTEAFFGQGTRLTVV.

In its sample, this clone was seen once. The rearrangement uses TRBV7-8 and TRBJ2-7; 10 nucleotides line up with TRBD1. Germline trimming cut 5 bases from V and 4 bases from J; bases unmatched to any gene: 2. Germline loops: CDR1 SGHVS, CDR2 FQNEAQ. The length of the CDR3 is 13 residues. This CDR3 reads CASSRDRGYEQYF. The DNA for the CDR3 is TGTGCCAGCAGCCGGGACAGGGGTTACGAGCAGTACTTC.

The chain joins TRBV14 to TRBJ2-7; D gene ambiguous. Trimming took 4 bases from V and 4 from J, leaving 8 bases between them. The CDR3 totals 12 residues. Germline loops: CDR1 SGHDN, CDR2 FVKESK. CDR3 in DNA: TGTGCCAGCAGCCCAAATTGGTACGAGCAGTACTTC. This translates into CASSPNWYEQYF.